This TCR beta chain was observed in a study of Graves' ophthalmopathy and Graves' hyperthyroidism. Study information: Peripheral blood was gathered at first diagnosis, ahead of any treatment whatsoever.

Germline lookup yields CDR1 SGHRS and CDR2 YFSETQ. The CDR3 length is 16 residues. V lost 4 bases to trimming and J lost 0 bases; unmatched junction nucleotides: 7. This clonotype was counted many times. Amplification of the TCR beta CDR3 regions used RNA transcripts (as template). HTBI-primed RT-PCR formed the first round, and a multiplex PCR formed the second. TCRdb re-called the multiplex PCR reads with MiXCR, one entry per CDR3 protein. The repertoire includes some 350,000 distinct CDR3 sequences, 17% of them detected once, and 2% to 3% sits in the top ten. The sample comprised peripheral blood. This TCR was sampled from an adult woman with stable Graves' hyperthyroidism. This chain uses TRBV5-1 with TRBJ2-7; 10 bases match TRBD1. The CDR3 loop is CASSLGQGSSSYEQYF. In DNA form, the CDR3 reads TGCGCCAGCAGCCTGGGACAGGGGTCGAGCTCCTACGAGCAGTACTTC.